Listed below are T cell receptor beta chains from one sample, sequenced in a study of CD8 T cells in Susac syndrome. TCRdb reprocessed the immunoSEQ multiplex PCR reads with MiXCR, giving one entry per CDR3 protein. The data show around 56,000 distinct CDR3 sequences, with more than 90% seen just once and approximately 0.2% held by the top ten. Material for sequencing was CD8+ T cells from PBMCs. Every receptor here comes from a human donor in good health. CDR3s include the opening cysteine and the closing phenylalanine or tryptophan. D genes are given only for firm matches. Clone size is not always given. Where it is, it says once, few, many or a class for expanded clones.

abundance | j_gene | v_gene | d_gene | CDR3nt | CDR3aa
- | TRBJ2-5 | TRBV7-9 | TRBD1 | TGTGCCAGCAGCCAAACAGGGGGCGAAGAGACCCAGTACTTC | CASSQTGGEETQYF
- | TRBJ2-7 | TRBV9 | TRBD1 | TGTGCCAGCAGCCCCGGGACAGCGACCTACGAGCAGTACTTC | CASSPGTATYEQYF
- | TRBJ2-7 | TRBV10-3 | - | TGTGCCATCAGTGAGGACGAACTGGGAAACGAGCAGTACTTC | CAISEDELGNEQYF
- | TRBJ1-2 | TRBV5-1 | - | TGCGCCAGCAGCTTGCTTCCAGGGGGCTACACCTTC | CASSLLPGGYTF
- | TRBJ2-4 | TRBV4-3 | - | TGCGCCAGCAGCCAAGATAGGTCCAAAAACATTCAGTACTTC | CASSQDRSKNIQYF
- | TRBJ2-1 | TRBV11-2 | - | TGTGCCAGCAGCTTAGTGTCTAGTGAGCAGTTCTTC | CASSLVSSEQFF
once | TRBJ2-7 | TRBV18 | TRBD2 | TGTGCCAGCTCACCGGTAGCGGGGGGCCGGGGCTACGAGCAGTACTTC | CASSPVAGGRGYEQYF
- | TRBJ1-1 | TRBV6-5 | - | TGTGCCAGCAGTTACCGTGGAGGGCCTGTGACTGAAGCTTTCTTT | CASSYRGGPVTEAFF
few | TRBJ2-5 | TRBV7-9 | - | TGTGCCAGCAGCTTCACGAGGGGAGGCGAGCAAGAGACCCAGTACTTC | CASSFTRGGEQETQYF
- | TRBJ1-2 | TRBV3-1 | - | TGTGCCAGCAGCCCTCAGCCGGGACAAACTAACTATGGCTACACCTTC | CASSPQPGQTNYGYTF
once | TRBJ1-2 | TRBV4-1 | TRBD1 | TGCGCCAGCAGCCAACCGGGACAGGGGGCTGTTGGCTACACCTTC | CASSQPGQGAVGYTF
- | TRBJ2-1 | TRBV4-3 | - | TGCGCCAGCAGCCAAGCGGTCTACAATGAGCAGTTCTTC | CASSQAVYNEQFF
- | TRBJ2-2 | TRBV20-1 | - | TGCAGTGCTAACCCACATAACACCGGGGAGCTGTTTTTT | CSANPHNTGELFF
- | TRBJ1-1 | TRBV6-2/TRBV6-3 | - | TGTGCCAGCAGCGGCGTCAACACTGAAGCTTTCTTT | CASSGVNTEAFF
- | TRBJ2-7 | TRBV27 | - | TGTGCCAGCTGGGGACAAAGCTCCTACGAGCAGTACTTC | CASWGQSSYEQYF